Following are 25 T cell receptor beta chains from one sample sequenced in a study of blood T cells in healthy people across ages. A sample-barcoded 5' primer and a J-beta primer mix were used in a second PCR of about 7 to 11 cycles. TCRdb passed the 5' RACE reads through MiXCR, listing each CDR3 protein once. The sample yields 800,000 to 950,000 distinct CDR3 sequences, almost 30% seen once. The sample was also reused in another study, on T cells of mothers and their children.

The sequenced sample consisted of blood. All receptors derive from a middle-aged woman in good health.

This clonotype was picked up a small number of times. This rearrangement joins TRBV6-5 to TRBJ1-2, with D perhaps TRBD1 (6 bases). Germline CDR1 reads MNHEY; CDR2 reads SVGAGI. V was clipped by 3 bases and J by 6 bases, with 20 bases between them. The CDR3 is 16 amino acids. The CDR3 DNA sequence: TGTGCCAGCAGTTATACTCAAGGCGGGGGCCTTGATGGCTACACCTTC. It encodes CASSYTQGGGLDGYTF.

About this clonotype itself: A much larger clone differs from this one at a single base, so this may be a read error. V is TRBV9 and J is TRBJ2-4; 8 positions match TRBD1. The J call could be wrong; TRBJ2-7 is a better fit for the DNA end. The length of the CDR3 is 14 residues. CDR1 and CDR2 from the germline V gene are SGDLS and YYNGEE. The CDR3 region has the DNA TGTGCCAGCAGCGCGCGACAGGGGAACCACGAGCAGTACTTC. Encoded protein: CASSARQGNHEQYF.

With regard to this clonotype: A much more abundant neighbour one base away suggests this may be a read error. The chain recombines TRBV11-2 with TRBJ2-3; 7 bases fit TRBD2. Trimming removed 1 base from V and 2 bases from J; junction bases left unmatched: 12. Germline-derived CDR1 and CDR2 are SGHAT and FQNNGV. CDR3 length: 18 amino acids. The CDR3 nucleotides read TGTGCCAGCAGCTTAGGCGCTAGCGGAGGTGCTAACACAGATACGCAGTATTTT. As protein: CASSLGASGGANTDTQYF.

This clonotype was seen at least ten times. The J gene is TRBJ1-4, the V gene TRBV28; D is ambiguous. Trimming stripped 4 bases from V and 8 bases from J, with 8 bases between. The CDR3 is 12 amino acids. Germline loops: CDR1 MDHEN, CDR2 SYDVKM. CDR3 DNA sequence: TGTGCCAGCAGTTCCCCTCCGGAAAAACTGTTTTTT. Its protein is CASSSPPEKLFF.

Remarks on this clonotype: This sequence may be a read error, since a much larger clone differs from it by one base. The chain has TRBV7-2 and TRBJ2-1; 10 bases are shared with TRBD2. V gave up 5 bases and J gave up 2 bases; unmatched junction bases: 9. This CDR3 is built from 17 residues. Germline CDR1 and CDR2: SGHTA and FQGNSA. This CDR3 is CASSHKSGTSAYNEQFF. CDR3 in DNA: TGTGCCAGCAGCCATAAGTCCGGGACTAGCGCCTACAATGAGCAGTTCTTC.

This clonotype was seen a few times. The V and J genes are TRBV28 and TRBJ2-3; the D gene could be TRBD1 or TRBD2 (6 bases each). Trimming shortened V by 6 bases and J by 3 bases, and 25 bases separated the two germline ends. CDR3 length equals 18 residues. Germline V gene sequence: CDR1 MDHEN, CDR2 SYDVKM. CDR3 DNA: TGTGCCAGCAGAGCAAGGAGGGGGGCCAGATCGAGGACAGATACGCAGTATTTT. Residues: CASRARRGARSRTDTQYF.

Remarks on this clonotype: At one end the junction does not follow the germline gene, possibly because of a read error. The rearrangement uses TRBV7-9 and TRBJ1-5; D is undetermined. Germline-derived CDR1 and CDR2 are SEHNR and FQNEAQ (reference sequence). The CDR3 extends over 15 amino acids. In nucleotides, the CDR3 is TGTGCCGGCAGCTTAGGAGGTTATAGCAATCAGCCCCAGCATTTT. Residues: CAGSLGGYSNQPQHF.

Note on this clonotype: A much larger clone sits a single nucleotide away, making a read error possible. The CDR3 coding sequence is TGCGCCAGCAGCTTGGGGACAGGGAGGGGTGAAAAACTGTTTTTT. This translates into CASSLGTGRGEKLFF. This sequence joins TRBV5-1 and TRBJ1-4; 8 bases align to TRBD1. The ends lost 0 bases at V and 7 bases at J; junction bases unmatched: 5. The length of the CDR3 is 15 residues. In germline, CDR1 is SGHRS, CDR2 YFSETQ.

This clonotype came up many times. The V call is TRBV5-5, the J call TRBJ1-2, with TRBD1 matching 7 bases. The CDR3 covers 16 residues. Germline CDR1 reads SGHKS; CDR2 reads YYEKEE (reference sequence). Unmatched junction bases numbered 10, after V lost 4 bases and J lost 1 base. CDR3: CASSPAQGGINYGYTF. CDR3 sequence (DNA): TGTGCCAGCAGCCCCGCCCAAGGGGGCATTAACTATGGCTACACCTTC.

The rearrangement links TRBV6-6 to TRBJ1-1; D uncertain. V lost 0 bases, J lost 4 bases, and 9 bases lay in between. The germline V gene has CDR1 MNHNY and CDR2 SVGAGI (reference sequence). This CDR3 is built from 14 residues. The CDR3 spells CASSYSIGTTEAFF. The CDR3 nucleotides read TGTGCCAGCAGTTACTCAATCGGAACCACTGAAGCTTTCTTT.

There are many counts of this clonotype. The rearrangement links TRBV20-1 to TRBJ2-5; D is perhaps TRBD1 (6 bases). The CDR3 length is 14 residues. Germline V gives CDR1 DFQATT, CDR2 SNEGSKA (reference sequence). Trimming pared 6 bases from V and 1 base from J, leaving 15 bases between. CDR3 nucleotides: TGCAGTGCGGGTATGACAGGAGTCCAAGAGACCCAGTACTTC. It codes for CSAGMTGVQETQYF.

The sample holds many counts of this clonotype. The chain couples TRBV7-2 to TRBJ2-3; D is perhaps TRBD1 (5 bases). Per germline, CDR1 SGHTA and CDR2 FQGNSA. The CDR3 consists of 15 residues. The V end lost 3 bases, the J end lost 2 bases, and 12 bases lay between the germline ends. The CDR3 sequence is CASSLAGLPTDTQYF. The CDR3 DNA is TGTGCCAGCAGCTTGGCAGGGTTGCCCACAGATACGCAGTATTTT.

J is TRBJ2-1 and V is TRBV20-1; 8 positions agree with TRBD1. Near its end, the DNA agrees better with TRBJ2-7, so the J call may be wrong. Germline values: CDR1 DFQATT, CDR2 SNEGSKA (reference sequence). The CDR3 is 17 residues long. The chain's CDR3 is CSARGPGTGNSYNEQYF. Written as DNA, the CDR3 is TGCAGTGCTAGAGGACCGGGGACAGGTAACTCCTACAATGAGCAGTACTTC.

This clonotype has at least ten counts. The chain carries TRBV12-3 or TRBV12-4 and TRBJ2-1, with a weak D call TRBD1 (6 bases). CDR3 length equals 16 residues. Trimming pared 1 base from V and 2 bases from J, leaving 12 bases between. The CDR3 bases are TGTGCCAGCAGTTTAGTCGGGGACACCACCTACAATGAGCAGTTCTTC. Translated, it gives CASSLVGDTTYNEQFF.

This clonotype showed up just a few times. This chain joins TRBV4-1 and TRBJ2-5, with D hard to call. CDR3 length: 15 amino acids. Trimming cost V 3 bases and J 0 bases, with 11 bases left between them. Germline CDR1 reads MGHRA; CDR2 reads YSYEKL. The CDR3 coding sequence is TGCGCCAGCAGCCACCCAGACCGGGACCAAGAGACCCAGTACTTC. Amino acid sequence: CASSHPDRDQETQYF.

CDR3: CASSQPSDILNTEAFF. The CDR3 DNA is TGTGCCAGCAGCCAACCCTCTGACATCCTGAACACTGAAGCTTTCTTT. The V and J genes are TRBV3-1 and TRBJ1-1; D uncertain. V lost 2 bases and J 0 bases, leaving 13 bases between the germline ends. CDR1 and CDR2 (germline): LGHDT, YNNKEL (reference sequence). There are 16 residues in the CDR3.

The chain employs TRBV9 and TRBJ2-1; D gene unclear. CDR1 and CDR2 from the germline V gene are SGDLS and YYNGEE. This CDR3 is 15 amino acids long. V dropped 4 bases and J dropped 0 bases, with 11 bases sitting between them. The CDR3 protein is CASSPAANSYNEQFF. The CDR3 nucleotides are TGTGCCAGCAGCCCGGCGGCGAACTCCTACAATGAGCAGTTCTTC.

In its sample, this clonotype was seen a few times. V and J are TRBV20-1 and TRBJ2-7; TRBD2 aligns across 8 bases. The CDR3 is made up of 17 amino acids. Germline-derived CDR1 and CDR2 are DFQATT and SNEGSKA (reference sequence). The trim removed 2 bases at V and 0 bases at J, leaving 12 bases unmatched. The CDR3 reads CSARPTWGLAGSYEQYF. DNA of the CDR3: TGCAGTGCTAGACCAACATGGGGGCTAGCGGGCTCCTACGAGCAGTACTTC.

The chain uses TRBV20-1 and TRBJ2-4; TRBD2 agrees at 11 bases. The trim removed 3 bases at V and 13 bases at J, leaving 17 bases unmatched. This CDR3 contains 16 residues. Per germline, CDR1 DFQATT and CDR2 SNEGSKA (reference sequence). CDR3 sequence (DNA): TGCAGTGCTAGCGGGGCTAGCGGGGGGTTCCTGAATGAGCAGTACTTC. As protein: CSASGASGGFLNEQYF.

The chain links TRBV7-2 to TRBJ2-7; D is uncertain. The CDR3 consists of 17 residues. Germline assignment: CDR1 SGHTA and CDR2 FQGNSA. Trimming stripped 0 bases from V and 2 bases from J, with 17 bases between. The CDR3 loop is CASSLAGLEGDTYEQYF. In DNA, the CDR3 is TGTGCCAGCAGCTTAGCGGGTCTCGAAGGAGATACCTACGAGCAGTACTTC.

The chain's CDR3 is CASSEVGQGNQPQHF. The DNA of the CDR3 is TGTGCCAGCAGTGAGGTGGGACAGGGAAATCAGCCCCAGCATTTT. V is TRBV6-1 and J is TRBJ1-5; 9 bases are a match to TRBD1. Trimming at V came to 3 bases and at J to 4 bases, leaving 4 bases not matched to a gene. CDR1 and CDR2 (germline): MNHNS, SASEGT. The CDR3 loop spans 15 amino acids.

There are a few counts of this clonotype. Here the CDR3 reads CASSLTGSRYPNEQFF. CDR3 bases: TGTGCCAGCAGTCTAACGGGTAGCCGCTACCCCAATGAGCAGTTCTTC. This chain uses TRBV28 with TRBJ2-1; D not certain. This CDR3 has 16 amino acids. V was shortened by 5 bases and J by 6 bases, with 20 bases between the two germline ends. Germline V gene lookup returns CDR1 MDHEN and CDR2 SYDVKM.

This clonotype was recorded a few times. The chain is built from TRBV7-2 and TRBJ2-7; 12 bases line up with TRBD2. The CDR3 is 13 residues long. The ends lost 4 bases at V and 7 bases at J; junction bases unmatched: 2. CDR1 is SGHTA, CDR2 FQGNSA, per germline. CDR3 residues: CASSSLAGGEQYF. CDR3 in DNA: TGTGCCAGCAGCTCACTAGCGGGGGGTGAGCAGTACTTC.

Regarding this clonotype: Just one base apart from a much larger clone, this may be a read error. The gene calls are TRBV11-2 and TRBJ2-1, with D unclear. Germline CDR1 and CDR2: SGHAT and FQNNGV. This CDR3 is 13 amino acids long. V dropped 0 bases and J dropped 4 bases, with 4 bases sitting between them. CDR3 sequence (DNA): TGTGCCAGCAGCTTAGAACAATACAATGAGCAGTTCTTC. It codes for CASSLEQYNEQFF.

The table lists this clonotype with many counts. V usage is TRBV5-1 and J usage is TRBJ2-7; 9 bases map to TRBD1. The germline V gene has CDR1 SGHRS and CDR2 YFSETQ. Germline trimming cut 0 bases from V and 3 bases from J; bases unmatched to any gene: 4. The CDR3 is made up of 15 amino acids. The DNA of the CDR3 is TGCGCCAGCAGCTTGGAGGCGACAGGGGGCTACGAGCAGTACTTC. It is translated as CASSLEATGGYEQYF.